The T cell receptor beta chain described here comes from a study of blood T cell repertoires in COVID-19. Looking at the study overall: From the United States, Italy and Spain came samples of acute and convalescent COVID-19.

Germline trimming cut 3 bases from V and 4 bases from J; bases unmatched to any gene: 7. The germline V gene encodes CDR1 LGHDT and CDR2 YNNKEL (reference sequence). The CDR3 has 15 residues. Clones were read by immunoSEQ multiplex PCR, and TCRdb kept only the in-frame ones, dropping some. The sample has over 85,000 clones; 87% are singletons. The chain carries TRBV3-1 (or the pseudogene TRBV3-2) and TRBJ2-3; 7 bases line up with TRBD2. The sample consisted of peripheral blood. The source of this sequence is a man between 65 and 85 years old with acute or convalescent COVID-19. DNA for the CDR3: TGTGCCAGCAGCCATAGGCGGGAGAGGGCAGATACGCAGTATTTT. It encodes CASSHRRERADTQYF.